One sample yielded the 29 T cell receptor beta chains listed below, sequenced in a study of long-term antiretroviral therapy in people with HIV (dated by TCRdb to between 2020 and 2023). The immunoSEQ hsTCRB v3.0 assay was used at survey level resolution to sequence the TRB variable region. The immuneACCESS repertoire file appears here via TCRdb, limited to in-frame rearrangements. These files lack a portion of the clones; in checked studies, under half of the deficit traces to unresolved V genes, and the cause of the others is not known. This sample has roughly 12,000 clones in its table, and 79% of those were observed once. Around 10% of the sample belongs to the ten largest clones. Here the sequenced sample was unsorted PBMCs, taken 0.8 years before starting antiretroviral therapy. All receptors come from a middle-aged woman with HIV.

This clone was seen just once. The chain couples TRBV6-1 to TRBJ2-7; D may match TRBD1 or TRBD2 (5 bases each). V was clipped by 8 bases and J by 2 bases, with 16 bases between them. CDR1 and CDR2 from the germline V gene are MNHNS and SASEGT. CDR3 length: 14 amino acids. CDR3 sequence reads: CASYGVGTAYEQYF. Here the CDR3 DNA reads TGTGCCAGCTATGGGGTTGGGACCGCCTACGAGCAGTACTTC.

The rearrangement links TRBV2 to TRBJ1-4; D is unresolved. Germline CDR1 SNHLY, CDR2 FYNNEI. With 4 bases removed from V and 8 bases from J, the gap between germline ends came to 14 bases. CDR3 length: 14 amino acids. CDR3 in amino acids: CASSATGGPEKLFF. CDR3 coding DNA: TGTGCCAGCAGTGCTACGGGAGGGCCCGAAAAACTGTTTTTT.

The rearrangement uses TRBV5-1 and TRBJ1-3; no clear D. V was clipped by 1 base and J by 4 bases, with 9 bases between them. The CDR3 totals 14 residues. Germline loops: CDR1 SGHRS, CDR2 YFSETQ. The CDR3 nucleotides are TGCGCCAGCAGCTTGCAAGGACCCGGAAACACCATATATTTT. Translating gives CASSLQGPGNTIYF.

The rearrangement links TRBV29-1 to TRBJ1-4; D might be TRBD1 (6 bases). CDR3 length: 13 amino acids. Trimming took off 4 bases at V and 5 bases at J, with 11 bases between the two ends. CDR1 SQVTM and CDR2 ANQGSEA come from the germline V gene. The CDR3 protein is CSVAQGWNEKLFF. The DNA of the CDR3 is TGCAGCGTTGCACAGGGTTGGAATGAAAAACTGTTTTTT.

This clone has only a few counts. In nucleotides, the CDR3 is TGTGCCAGCAGCTCCAGGGGGCTATTAGCTAACTATGGCTACACCTTC. Translating it yields CASSSRGLLANYGYTF. The chain carries TRBV7-9 and TRBJ1-2, with 8 nucleotides matching TRBD1. Trimming took 4 bases from V and 0 from J; bases not matched to a gene: 7. The CDR3 is made up of 16 amino acids. Germline V CDR1 and CDR2: SEHNR, FQNEAQ (reference sequence).

The chain combines TRBV15 with TRBJ2-1; TRBD2 agrees at 11 bases. Per germline, CDR1 LNHNV and CDR2 YYDKDF (reference sequence). Unmatched junction bases numbered 6, after V lost 4 bases and J lost 7 bases. There are 15 residues in the CDR3. CDR3 nucleotide sequence: TGTGCCACCAGCATTTCTAGCGGGAGGTTTAATGAGCAGTTCTTC. Translation: CATSISSGRFNEQFF.

This rearrangement joins TRBV13 to TRBJ2-7, with 10 bases fitting TRBD1. The CDR3 is made up of 14 amino acids. V shed 6 bases, J shed 2 bases, and the junction held 4 bases outside the gene matches. The V gene's germline CDR1 is PRHDT and CDR2 FYEKMQ (reference sequence). The CDR3 sequence is CASRWTGGTYEQYF. In DNA form, the CDR3 reads TGTGCCAGCAGGTGGACAGGGGGTACCTACGAGCAGTACTTC.

The chain recombines TRBV6-4 with TRBJ2-7; D is undetermined. Germline V gene lookup returns CDR1 MRHNA and CDR2 SNTAGT. The CDR3 loop spans 16 amino acids. V lost 0 bases to trimming and J lost 0 bases, with 12 bases between them. Here the CDR3 DNA reads TGTGCCAGCAGTGACTCGACGAGCCTCCACTCCTACGAGCAGTACTTC. Amino acid sequence: CASSDSTSLHSYEQYF.

This clone appeared a single time. The chain employs TRBV4-1 and TRBJ1-4; maybe TRBD1 (5 bases). The V end was cut by 2 bases, the J end by 11 bases, with 21 bases between. The CDR3 totals 16 residues. Germline values: CDR1 MGHRA, CDR2 YSYEKL. CDR3 loop: CASSQSQKQARGKLFF. In nucleotides, the CDR3 is TGCGCCAGCAGCCAAAGTCAAAAACAGGCGCGGGGGAAACTGTTTTTT.

The chain uses TRBV6-6 and TRBJ2-7, with D perhaps TRBD2 (5 bases). The CDR3 has 13 amino acids. CDR1 and CDR2 from the germline V gene are MNHNY and SVGAGI (reference sequence). Trimming removed 9 bases at V and 3 bases at J, with 15 bases between. In DNA form, the CDR3 reads TGTGCCAGTCGTAAACGGGATAACTACGAGCAGTACTTC. This sequence encodes CASRKRDNYEQYF.

The gene calls are TRBV25-1 and TRBJ2-1, with a tentative D call TRBD1 (5 bases). CDR1 and CDR2 (germline): MGHDK, SYGVNS. Trimming stripped 3 bases from V and 6 bases from J, with 18 bases between. This CDR3 spans 16 amino acids. The CDR3 loop reads CASSERRQSLGNEQFF. CDR3 sequence (DNA): TGTGCCAGCAGTGAGAGGAGACAGTCTTTAGGCAATGAGCAGTTCTTC.

The rearrangement joins TRBV25-1 to TRBJ2-5, with D perhaps being TRBD1 or TRBD2 (6 bases each). The germline V gene has CDR1 MGHDK and CDR2 SYGVNS. This CDR3 spans 15 amino acids. V shed 0 bases and J shed 4 bases, with 12 bases lying between them. Written as DNA, the CDR3 is TGTGCCAGCAGTGAATACCCGGGGGCCACAGAGACCCAGTACTTC. As protein: CASSEYPGATETQYF.

This clone came up a few times. The chain is built from TRBV7-9 and TRBJ1-3, with D possibly TRBD1 on 6 matching bases. The CDR3 runs to 15 residues. V was shortened by 3 bases and J by 6 bases, with 15 bases between the two germline ends. The germline V gene has CDR1 SEHNR and CDR2 FQNEAQ (reference sequence). CDR3 region: CASSFQGPPANTIYF. The CDR3 nucleotides read TGTGCCAGCAGCTTCCAGGGGCCCCCGGCAAACACCATATATTTT.

The gene calls are TRBV29-1 and TRBJ2-1; TRBD1 agrees at 9 bases. The germline V gene has CDR1 SQVTM and CDR2 ANQGSEA. Trimming cost V 7 bases and J 3 bases; bases outside gene matches: 4. There are 13 residues in the CDR3. The CDR3, as DNA: TGCAGCGGCGACAGGGGGGTCTACAATGAGCAGTTCTTC. Residues: CSGDRGVYNEQFF.

This chain links TRBV6-6 with TRBJ1-5, with 8 bases matching TRBD1. J was trimmed by 5 bases and V by 4 bases; bases with no gene match: 4. The CDR3 runs to 14 residues. CDR1 is MNHNY and CDR2 is SVGAGI in the germline V gene (reference sequence). In DNA form, the CDR3 reads TGTGCCAGCAGTTCCCCGACAGGGGATCAGCCCCAGCATTTT. It translates to CASSSPTGDQPQHF.

This clone showed up just once. CDR3: CASSEVAEGQFF. The CDR3 coding sequence is TGTGCCAGCAGTGAAGTTGCGGAAGGGCAGTTCTTC. This chain links TRBV2 with TRBJ2-1; D unresolved. V lost 1 base and J 12 bases, leaving 10 bases between the germline ends. CDR1 is SNHLY, CDR2 FYNNEI, per germline. This CDR3 has 12 amino acids.

The CDR3 DNA is TGTGCCAGCAGTCTGGACTCGGATTTAAACATTCAGTACTTC. Protein: CASSLDSDLNIQYF. The rearrangement uses TRBV27 and TRBJ2-4; a weak D match, TRBD2 (5 bases). Germline V CDR1 and CDR2: MNHEY, SMNVEV (reference sequence). CDR3 size: 14 residues. V lost 5 bases to trimming and J lost 6 bases, with 14 bases between them.

The chain recombines TRBV10-2 with TRBJ1-6; D possibly corresponds to TRBD1 (5 bases). In germline, CDR1 is WSHSY, CDR2 SAAADI. The germline V and J ends were trimmed by 8 bases and 7 bases, with 15 bases remaining between them. The CDR3 covers 14 residues. The CDR3 region is CASAMGLGNSPLHF. CDR3 nucleotide sequence: TGCGCCAGCGCTATGGGACTGGGAAATTCACCCCTCCACTTT.

The rearrangement uses TRBV25-1 and TRBJ2-2; D is undetermined. Trimming removed 8 bases at V and 6 bases at J, with 7 bases between. From germline, CDR1 is MGHDK and CDR2 SYGVNS. This CDR3 spans 11 amino acids. CDR3 amino acids: CASGPPGELFF. CDR3 nucleotides: TGTGCCAGCGGCCCTCCCGGGGAGCTGTTTTTT.

V gene TRBV15 combines with J gene TRBJ2-3; 11 bases match TRBD1. The CDR3 has 16 residues. Trimming at V came to 5 bases and at J to 3 bases, leaving 7 bases not matched to a gene. CDR1 LNHNV and CDR2 YYDKDF come from the germline V gene (reference sequence). CDR3 region: CATSRDRGGETDTQYF. In DNA form, the CDR3 reads TGTGCCACCAGCCGGGACAGGGGGGGGGAAACAGATACGCAGTATTTT.

This chain connects TRBV15 to TRBJ2-1; unclear D gene. The ends were cut back, 7 bases at V and 0 bases at J, with 7 bases in the middle. The CDR3 spans 13 residues. Germline V gives CDR1 LNHNV, CDR2 YYDKDF (reference sequence). The CDR3: CATKGFSYNEQFF. The DNA of the CDR3 is TGTGCCACCAAGGGCTTCTCCTACAATGAGCAGTTCTTC.

This clone appeared a few times. The V and J genes are TRBV28 and TRBJ2-7; TRBD1 agrees at 9 bases. Losses at the gene ends were 5 bases for V and 3 bases for J; bases not matched to a gene: 8. This CDR3 has 15 amino acids. The germline CDR1 and CDR2 sequences are MDHEN and SYDVKM. The CDR3 here is CASSVLDRGSYEQYF. The CDR3, as DNA: TGTGCCAGCAGTGTCCTGGACAGGGGAAGCTACGAGCAGTACTTC.

This rearrangement joins TRBV5-4 to TRBJ1-3; D not resolved. Trimming took off 5 bases at V and 4 bases at J, with 16 bases between the two ends. This CDR3 is 15 amino acids long. The germline V gene has CDR1 SGHNT and CDR2 YYREEE (reference sequence). The CDR3 spells CASSSDPSYGNTIYF. In DNA form, the CDR3 reads TGTGCCAGCAGTTCTGATCCTTCTTACGGAAACACCATATATTTT.

A single count supports this clone. J is TRBJ2-7 and V is TRBV5-4, with a weak D call TRBD1 (5 bases). The CDR3 length is 14 residues. The V end was cut by 2 bases, the J end by 1 base, with 10 bases between. Per the germline V gene, CDR1 is SGHNT and CDR2 is YYREEE (reference sequence). The CDR3 bases are TGTGCCAGCAGCTTCTTGGCAGGGTCCTACGAGCAGTACTTC. Encoded protein: CASSFLAGSYEQYF.

This rearrangement joins TRBV9 to TRBJ2-5, with 8 bases lining up with TRBD2. The CDR3 runs 16 residues. Germline-derived CDR1 and CDR2 are SGDLS and YYNGEE. V lost 0 bases to trimming and J lost 1 base; unmatched junction nucleotides: 5. CDR3 sequence: CASSVGWLAGQETQYF. The CDR3 DNA is TGTGCCAGCAGCGTAGGTTGGCTAGCGGGCCAAGAGACCCAGTACTTC.

This clone turned up a few times. The rearrangement links TRBV11-2 to TRBJ1-2, with 7 bases matching TRBD1. V was clipped by 2 bases and J by 3 bases; unmatched bases: 3. The germline V gene has CDR1 SGHAT and CDR2 FQNNGV. This CDR3 contains 14 residues. CDR3 region: CASSLRGLDYGYTF. DNA of the CDR3: TGTGCCAGCAGCTTAAGGGGGCTTGACTATGGCTACACCTTC.

This clone was detected a few times. V gene TRBV5-4 combines with J gene TRBJ1-2; possibly TRBD1 for D (6 bases). Germline V gene data show CDR1 as SGHNT and CDR2 as YYREEE (reference sequence). CDR3 length equals 15 residues. The V end lost 4 bases, the J end lost 0 bases, and 13 bases lay between the germline ends. CDR3 sequence (DNA): TGTGCCAGCAGCGTGGACAGAGTAGCTAACTATGGCTACACCTTC. Its translation is CASSVDRVANYGYTF.

The rearrangement uses TRBV27 and TRBJ2-1; D possibly corresponds to TRBD2 (5 bases). This CDR3 has 13 amino acids. V gave up 8 bases and J gave up 7 bases, with 15 bases separating them. CDR1 and CDR2 from the germline V gene are MNHEY and SMNVEV (reference sequence). The CDR3 loop reads CASQTVTGNEQFF. The CDR3 DNA sequence: TGTGCCAGCCAAACCGTAACGGGGAATGAGCAGTTCTTC.

The V call is TRBV13, the J call TRBJ2-7; 12 bases match TRBD2. Germline values: CDR1 PRHDT, CDR2 FYEKMQ (reference sequence). The V gene end was trimmed by 6 bases and the J gene end by 0 bases; junction bases not matched to a gene: 3. The CDR3 has 15 amino acids. CDR3 protein: CASRTSGSPSYEQYF. The CDR3 DNA sequence: TGTGCCAGCAGGACTAGCGGGAGTCCCTCCTACGAGCAGTACTTC.